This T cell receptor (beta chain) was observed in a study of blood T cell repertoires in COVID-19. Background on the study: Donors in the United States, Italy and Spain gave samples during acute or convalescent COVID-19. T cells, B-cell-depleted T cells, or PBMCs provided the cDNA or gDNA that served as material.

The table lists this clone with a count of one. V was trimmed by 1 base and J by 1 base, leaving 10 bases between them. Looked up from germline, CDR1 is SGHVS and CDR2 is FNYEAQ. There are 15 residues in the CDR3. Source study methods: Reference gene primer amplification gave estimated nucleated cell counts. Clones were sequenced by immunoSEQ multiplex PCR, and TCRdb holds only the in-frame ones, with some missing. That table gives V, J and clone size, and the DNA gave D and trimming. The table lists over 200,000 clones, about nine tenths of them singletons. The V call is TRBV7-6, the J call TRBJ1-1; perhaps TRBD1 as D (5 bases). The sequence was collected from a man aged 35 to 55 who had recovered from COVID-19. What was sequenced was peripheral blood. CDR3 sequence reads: CASSLVQGTNTEAFF. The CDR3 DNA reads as TGTGCCAGCAGCTTAGTTCAGGGAACGAACACTGAAGCTTTCTTT.